Below are 2 T cell receptor beta chains sequenced from a single sample in a study of blood T cell repertoires in COVID-19. TCRdb's table, derived via immunoSEQ multiplex PCR, lists solely in-frame clones and lacks some. The sample lists 85,000 to 120,000 clones; approximately 84% were seen once. The material sequenced was peripheral blood. The receptors were sampled from a human donor in a cohort sampled during active COVID-19.

With respect to this clone: With a much larger clone just one base away, this may be a read error. Other nucleotide sequences from this sample produce the same CDR3. The rearrangement joins TRBV4-1 to TRBJ1-2, with D unresolved. CDR3 length: 13 amino acids. The V end lost 1 base, the J end lost 1 base, and 4 bases lay between the germline ends. The germline V gene has CDR1 MGHRA and CDR2 YSYEKL. CDR3 bases: TGCGCCAGCAGCCAAGCGGGTAACTATGGCTACACCTTC. Its protein product is CASSQAGNYGYTF.

J is TRBJ1-2 and V is TRBV4-2; D uncertain. Germline CDR1 is LGHNA and CDR2 is YNFKEQ. The CDR3 is made up of 14 amino acids. The ends were cut back, 4 bases at V and 5 bases at J, with 14 bases in the middle. The CDR3 reads CASSPPNSRYGYTF. The CDR3 bases are TGTGCCAGCAGCCCTCCGAACAGCCGTTATGGCTACACCTTC.